This T cell receptor beta chain originates from a study of cytomegalovirus exposure and HLA in healthy donors (dated by TCRdb to 2016 to 2017). About the study as a whole: An earlier analysis of approximately 640 of the donors reported about 250 Gb of sequence data and 100 million to 140 million unique TCR beta sequences from roughly 180 million T cells. Around 330 gigabases of sequencing data and 70 million to 100 million unique TCR sequences made up an early release that covered several hundred HLA-typed donors. The genetic ancestry cluster associated with self-reported Caucasian donors included 80% to 90% of the 300 to 400 genotyped donors. The study was designed to test whether signatures of past pathogen exposure could be identified by cataloging public T cell receptors. The T cell repertoires of under 700 subjects were profiled by immunosequencing and related to cytomegalovirus serostatus. In addition to the first cohort of hundreds of subjects, a separate validation cohort of 120 different subjects was used. The study combined high-throughput TCR immunosequencing, statistical association of individual TCRs with disease status, and machine learning to predict cytomegalovirus infection status. To study patterns of TCR occurrence, a later analysis re-analyzed previously published TCR beta repertoires from hundreds of donors and added high-resolution HLA genotyping. The later analysis used no new phenotypic data to find candidate immune exposures, relying instead on TCR beta sequences and their occurrence across donors. An earlier analysis of around 540 of the donors applied high-throughput TCR beta sequencing to assess whether each TCR beta V gene segment acted as functional or pseudogenic. Alongside the repertoire data, information on donor age, sex, ethnicity and CMV serostatus was compiled. Genome-wide SNP genotypes for about 65% of the roughly 670 donors were used in a later genetic analysis, which treated that subset as a discovery cohort. Every discovery cohort repertoire had been produced on one sequencing platform. Class I and class II HLA loci were covered by the typing at four-digit resolution. Typing coverage varied by locus: roughly 629-630 donors for A, B, C, DRB1 and DQB1; roughly 520 for DQA1; 606 for DPA1; under 490 for DPB1. Because of strong linkage in the cohort, roughly 5 DR-DQ haplotypes were treated as single units for association and clustering. Across around 400 genotyped donors of the cohort, an average of roughly 250,000 unique TCR beta nucleotide sequences per donor were sequenced, and roughly 20% of those sequences were non-productive.

The CDR3 runs 15 residues from the cysteine to the phenylalanine. Only the CDR3 DNA stays, 45 bases, in frame from base 1. V is reduced by 3 bases and J by 1 base, leaving a spacing of 12 bases between them. The germline V gene gives CDR1 as SGHTA and CDR2 as FQGTGA. Summary of the overall study and its limitations: Some IMGT-functional V segments, including TRBV6-2 and TRBV6-3, could not be told apart with the 87-base-pair reads, so those segments were excluded. While some public TCRs were present in many individuals, most TCR sequences turned up only very rarely across donors. In a later analysis, HLA-associated TCR beta chains showed more clonal expansion and lower generation probabilities than non-associated chains that were equally common. Strong co-occurrence of HLA alleles, especially DR and DQ, made assigning TCR associations to individual alleles difficult. The authors suggested that the approach could potentially be generalized to other disease states and immunological phenotypes. In a later analysis, TCR association rates were found to vary across HLA loci, with the most associated TCRs seen for DRB1 alleles and the fewest for HLA-C alleles. A further reported finding was that TCR beta sequences accurately predicted the HLA-A and HLA-B alleles for most subjects in the first cohort. In a later analysis, several top co-occurrence clusters were reported to appear linked to parvovirus B19, influenza, CMV and Epstein-Barr virus. An association between a missense DCLRE1C variant and V-gene and J-gene trimming of TCR beta chains was found in a later genetic analysis and replicated in an independent cohort. A cluster of highly shared sequence variants was judged likely to represent a technical artifact of the sequencing pipeline. A few of the identified cytomegalovirus-associated TCR beta chains were confirmed in vitro to be specific for cytomegalovirus antigens. About 15 rarely observed V segments, including chromosome 9 orphons, were excluded from the earlier analysis of just under 600 of the donors because counts were too low. This cohort had only TCR beta chains sequenced, and the lack of alpha or paired-chain data limited which features could be detected. A later genetic analysis reported fewer N-insertions in productive TCRs among donors in an Asian-associated ancestry cluster than the roughly 690-donor mean. In an earlier analysis of approximately 590 of the donors, most TCR beta V segments were observed in productive rearrangements about 90% or about 30% of the time, broadly matching IMGT annotations. The only immune exposure information available for the cohort was CMV serostatus. The study gave a list of 150 to 200 TCR beta chains associated with cytomegalovirus. Linkage disequilibrium might explain the correlated functional status among segregating V segments, but an unknown experimental factor could not be excluded. HLA typing was unavailable for some donors at each locus, so association tests used only the typed subset. In both the original and validation cohorts, the classifier was reported to diagnose cytomegalovirus status with high specificity and sensitivity. According to a later analysis, most CMV-associated TCR beta chains appeared to be HLA-restricted, and the HLA associations seemed to be driven largely by CMV exposure. Presence/absence analyses assumed roughly uniform sequencing depth across donors, an assumption that may not hold. A later analysis associated 16,951 TCR beta sequences with specific HLA alleles at a false discovery rate of 0.05.

A remark on this clone: What this receptor recognizes is not known. No much larger clone is present one base from it, and per-base qualities are unavailable.

The cohort consisted of 666 healthy bone marrow donors. At the time of sampling, all cohort members were nominally healthy, though unrecorded immune exposures were likely present. The donor tested CMV seronegative and was one of the 352 seronegative cohort members. A peripheral blood sample was provided by each donor, and peripheral blood mononuclear cells were used for TCR beta sequencing. Genomic DNA was extracted from the blood cell samples with the Qiagen DNeasy Blood Extraction Kit. Library preparation employed the immunoSEQ multiplex PCR assay. The multiplex PCR relied on a mix of 60 forward primers for TCR Vbeta segments and 13 reverse primers for TCR Jbeta segments. Amplification of the CDR3 region of rearranged TCR beta genes was performed with a multiplex PCR assay on genomic DNA. The Illumina HiSeq System was used to sequence the amplified TCR beta libraries as 87-base-pair reads. Concerning the study's data processing: A later analysis tallied about 77 million unique TCR beta chains across the 700 or so repertoires, and 10 million to 11 million of those chains were shared by two or more donors. Raw reads were error-corrected and collapsed into unique sequences by a nearest-neighbor algorithm in which closely related sequences were merged to remove PCR and sequencing errors. CDR3 sequences were aligned to IMGT reference sequences to assign V, D and J gene segments. For a sequence to be retained, at least a six-nucleotide match to both a V gene segment and a J gene segment was required. Rearrangements were classified as productive when the CDR3 lacked stop codons and remained in frame with V and J, and all other rearrangements were classified as non-productive. CDR3 was defined according to IMGT convention as the region running from the second conserved V-encoded cysteine to the conserved J-encoded phenylalanine. In an earlier analysis of 500 to 650 of the donors, sequences lacking an unambiguous match to a single V gene segment were excluded. In an earlier analysis of approximately 550 of the donors, V segments were called functional above 56.7% productive rearrangements and were called segregating when the between-donor standard deviation exceeded 5%. To diagnose cytomegalovirus status from the catalog of TCR beta chain sequences, a statistical classification framework was built. In a later analysis, TCR nucleotide sequences were compared against IMGT/GENE-DB human TR gene sequences so that V and J genes could be assigned. Using the TCRdist pipeline, a later analysis assigned CDR3 sequences along with most-parsimonious VDJ recombination scenarios. In a later analysis, each TCR beta chain was defined by its CDR3 amino acid sequence together with its V-gene family, and reads lacking a unique V-gene family were excluded. As a way to deal with suspected cross-contamination and a sequencing artifact, a later analysis dropped nearly 600 nucleotide sequences that were highly shared and had low generation probability. In a later analysis, a clonal expansion index was calculated for each public chain from normalized within-repertoire ranks of inferred template counts. A later analysis computed generation probabilities with a VDJ recombination model fitted to out-of-frame rearrangements, and checked the results against IGoR. A later analysis scored TCR-TCR, TCR-HLA and TCR-CMV co-occurrence with hypergeometric tests, applying a repertoire-size bias correction to TCR pairs. False discovery rates were estimated in a later analysis by permuting HLA or CMV assignments 20 times. A later analysis grouped co-occurring TCRs with DBSCAN, adding TCRdist sequence similarity when clustering within HLA-allele-positive subsets. For co-occurrence clustering, repertoires with fewer than 30,000 or more than 120,000 public chains were excluded, along with about five repertoires with anomalous nucleotide sharing. Imported from immuneACCESS, the table was reduced by TCRdb to in-frame sequences with V and J called. These copies leave out some clones; in studies compared against another copy, an unresolved V gene accounts for under half, and the cause of the remainder is not known. V and J calls plus clone size are reproduced from that table; the DNA served to infer D and trimming. The sample table lists under 200,000 clones, roughly 83% of them with a count of one. The ten largest make up around 0.98% of the sample.

This TCR came from a man aged 25 to 40 in good health and CMV-seronegative. Sequencing used PBMCs. Rearrangement joined TRBV7-3 to TRBJ1-1; TRBD1 could be the D gene, as 6 bases match. The DNA reads TGTGCCAGCAGCTTGGGGGGGCCTCAGAACACTGAAGCTTTCTTT. This gives the protein CASSLGGPQNTEAFF. With the portions outside the CDR3 filled from the reference TRBV7-3 and TRBJ1-1 genes, the complete variable region becomes GAGVSQTPSNKVTEKGKYVELRCDPISGHTALYWYRQSLGQGPEFLIYFQGTGAADDSGLPNDRFFAVRPEGSVSTLKIQRTERGDSAVYLCASSLGGPQNTEAFFGQGTRLTVV.